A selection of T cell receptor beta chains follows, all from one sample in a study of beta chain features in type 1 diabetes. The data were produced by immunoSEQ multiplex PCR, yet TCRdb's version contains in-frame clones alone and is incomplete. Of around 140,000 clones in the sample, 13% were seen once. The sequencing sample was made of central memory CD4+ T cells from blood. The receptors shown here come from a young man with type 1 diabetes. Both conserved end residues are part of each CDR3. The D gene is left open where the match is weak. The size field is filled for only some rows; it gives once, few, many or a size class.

DNA: TGTGCCTGGAGTCCCACAGGGAGCAATCAGCCCCAGCATTTT; CDR3: CAWSPTGSNQPQHF; J: TRBJ1-5; size: few; V: TRBV30; D: .
DNA: TGTGCCTGGAGGGAAGACCAAGGACGGGATCAGCCCCAGCATTTT; CDR3: CAWREDQGRDQPQHF; J: TRBJ1-5; size: .; V: TRBV30; D: .
DNA: TGTGCCACCAGCAGAGGCGGGGTCACTGAAAAACTGTTTTTT; CDR3: CATSRGGVTEKLFF; J: TRBJ1-4; size: few; V: TRBV15; D: .
DNA: TGCGCCAGCAGTGCAGGTTCAGGTCGGGAGCAGTACTTC; CDR3: CASSAGSGREQYF; J: TRBJ2-7; size: .; V: TRBV10-1; D: .
DNA: TGTGCCAGCAGTTACGCGTTCACAGATACGCAGTATTTT; CDR3: CASSYAFTDTQYF; J: TRBJ2-3; size: few; V: TRBV6-6; D: .
DNA: TGTGCCAGCAGTTTACTAGCGGGGGGCTACAATGAGCAGTTCTTC; CDR3: CASSLLAGGYNEQFF; J: TRBJ2-1; size: few; V: TRBV13; D: TRBD2
DNA: TGTGCCAGCAGTTTCACGCCGTCCAGAGTTAACACTGAAGCTTTCTTT; CDR3: CASSFTPSRVNTEAFF; J: TRBJ1-1; size: few; V: TRBV27; D: .
DNA: TGTGCCTGGAGTTCCGATAGCAATCAGCCCCAGCATTTT; CDR3: CAWSSDSNQPQHF; J: TRBJ1-5; size: many; V: TRBV30; D: .
DNA: TGTGCCACCAGCAGAGAAGGGAGGCTTCAAGCTTTCTTT; CDR3: CATSREGRLQAFF; J: TRBJ1-1; size: .; V: TRBV15; D: .
DNA: TGCAGCGTTGTAGCGGGGGCTGCTACTGGCACAGATACGCAGTATTTT; CDR3: CSVVAGAATGTDTQYF; J: TRBJ2-3; size: .; V: TRBV29-1; D: TRBD2
DNA: TGTGCCAGCAGCCAACAGGGCCTCTATAATTCACCCCTCCACTTT; CDR3: CASSQQGLYNSPLHF; J: TRBJ1-6; size: .; V: TRBV14; D: .
DNA: TGTGCCAGTATGATCCGGGCTGACTTTGGTGAGCAGTTCTTC; CDR3: CASMIRADFGEQFF; J: TRBJ2-1; size: few; V: TRBV19; D: .
DNA: TGTGCCAGCAGCCCTTGGGGGACTAGCGGGGTCACCGGGGAGCTGTTTTTT; CDR3: CASSPWGTSGVTGELFF; J: TRBJ2-2; size: few; V: TRBV28; D: TRBD2
DNA: TGTGCCAGCAGCTTCGCAGGGTCCTATAATTCACCCCTCCACTTT; CDR3: CASSFAGSYNSPLHF; J: TRBJ1-6; size: many; V: TRBV13; D: .
DNA: TGTGCCAGCAGCCCGGTGATGTCTGGGGCCAACGTCCTGACTTTC; CDR3: CASSPVMSGANVLTF; J: TRBJ2-6; size: few; V: TRBV7-9; D: .
DNA: TGTGCCAGCAGCTTGAAGCGGGCCCCCCCGACCCAGTACTTC; CDR3: CASSLKRAPPTQYF; J: TRBJ2-5; size: .; V: TRBV11-2; D: .
DNA: TGCGCCAGCAGTGAGACCAGGGGAGCCTACGAGCAGTACTTC; CDR3: CASSETRGAYEQYF; J: TRBJ2-7; size: few; V: TRBV10-1; D: .
DNA: TGTGCCAGCAGTTTTGGGGCTCGCAATCAGCCCCAGCATTTT; CDR3: CASSFGARNQPQHF; J: TRBJ1-5; size: many; V: TRBV27; D: .
DNA: TGTGCCACCAGTCTAGACGAGACAAACATAGATGAGCAGTTCTTC; CDR3: CATSLDETNIDEQFF; J: TRBJ2-1; size: few; V: TRBV15; D: .
DNA: TGTGCCAGCAGTTTAGATAATGGACTAGCTGGAGGGCAAGATACGCAGTATTTT; CDR3: CASSLDNGLAGGQDTQYF; J: TRBJ2-3; size: once; V: TRBV28; D: TRBD2
DNA: TGTGCCAGCAGCTTAGGTACCCACTACGAGCAGTACTTC; CDR3: CASSLGTHYEQYF; J: TRBJ2-7; size: few; V: TRBV11-2; D: .
DNA: TGTGCCAGCAGCCCCGGGACAGGGATCACACCCCTCCACTTT; CDR3: CASSPGTGITPLHF; J: TRBJ1-6; size: few; V: TRBV7-6; D: TRBD1
DNA: TGTGCCTGGAGTGTAGACATCCCCCTTTCACCCCTCCACTTT; CDR3: CAWSVDIPLSPLHF; J: TRBJ1-6; size: .; V: TRBV30; D: .
DNA: TGTGCCAGCAGTGGTCCGGGACAGGGGTACGAGCAGTACTTC; CDR3: CASSGPGQGYEQYF; J: TRBJ2-7; size: .; V: TRBV6-1; D: TRBD1
DNA: TGTGCCTGGAGGACCCAAAGCTATGGCTACACCTTC; CDR3: CAWRTQSYGYTF; J: TRBJ1-2; size: .; V: TRBV30; D: .
DNA: TGTGCCAGCACCCAACAGGGAGCGGGGGACTACGAGCAGTACTTC; CDR3: CASTQQGAGDYEQYF; J: TRBJ2-7; size: few; V: TRBV6-5; D: TRBD2
DNA: TGTGCCAGCAGCTTAGCGCGGATTTCGAAGAATCAGCCCCAGCATTTT; CDR3: CASSLARISKNQPQHF; J: TRBJ1-5; size: .; V: TRBV7-8; D: .
DNA: TGTGCCAGCAGCTTTTTGGTCAGCTACTCTGGGGCCAACGTCCTGACTTTC; CDR3: CASSFLVSYSGANVLTF; J: TRBJ2-6; size: .; V: TRBV5-8; D: .
DNA: TGTGCCAGCAGCGTAATAACGGGGATGAACACTGAAGCTTTCTTT; CDR3: CASSVITGMNTEAFF; J: TRBJ1-1; size: .; V: TRBV7-2; D: .
DNA: TGCGCCAGCAGCTTGGACGGAGGATCTGGAAACACCATATATTTT; CDR3: CASSLDGGSGNTIYF; J: TRBJ1-3; size: few; V: TRBV5-1; D: .
DNA: TGTGCCAGCTCACAACTGATGGCAGGGGACACAGATACGCAGTATTTT; CDR3: CASSQLMAGDTDTQYF; J: TRBJ2-3; size: .; V: TRBV18; D: .
DNA: TGTGCCAGCAGTCTCTCTAACAGGATGAACACTGAAGCTTTCTTT; CDR3: CASSLSNRMNTEAFF; J: TRBJ1-1; size: .; V: TRBV27; D: .
DNA: TGTGCCAGCAGCGGGACCCTCGGATTGGGGGACGAGCAGTACTTC; CDR3: CASSGTLGLGDEQYF; J: TRBJ2-7; size: .; V: TRBV9; D: .
DNA: TGCGCCAGCAGTGAGACCGGGACTCCAGCACAAGAGACCCAGTACTTC; CDR3: CASSETGTPAQETQYF; J: TRBJ2-5; size: .; V: TRBV10-1; D: .
DNA: TGTGCCAGCAGTTACCGGGGACTGAGCACAGATACGCAGTATTTT; CDR3: CASSYRGLSTDTQYF; J: TRBJ2-3; size: .; V: TRBV6-5; D: .
DNA: TGTGCCAGCAGTTACTCGGCAGGGGTTCCTGGTGGCTACACCTTC; CDR3: CASSYSAGVPGGYTF; J: TRBJ1-2; size: few; V: TRBV6-5; D: .
DNA: TGTGCCAGCAGTGAAGTTGGGGGCAGGGCAGGAGATACGCAGTATTTT; CDR3: CASSEVGGRAGDTQYF; J: TRBJ2-3; size: .; V: TRBV6-1; D: .
DNA: TGTGCCTTCCTCCCCCAGCCCCTAACAGGCGACTATGGCTACACCTTC; CDR3: CAFLPQPLTGDYGYTF; J: TRBJ1-2; size: .; V: TRBV30; D: .
DNA: TGTGCCAGCAGCCGAGGACAGTCCTACGAGCAGTACTTC; CDR3: CASSRGQSYEQYF; J: TRBJ2-7; size: few; V: TRBV6-5; D: .
DNA: TGTGCCACCAGCAGAGATCTGGGGGCCTCTGGAAACACCATATATTTT; CDR3: CATSRDLGASGNTIYF; J: TRBJ1-3; size: .; V: TRBV15; D: .
DNA: TGTGCCAGCAGTCGGACAGGGTTCTACGAGCAGTACTTC; CDR3: CASSRTGFYEQYF; J: TRBJ2-7; size: many; V: TRBV6-5; D: TRBD1
DNA: TGTGCCAGCAGCCAAGATCGCGTTGGGGGGTCTGAAGCTTTCTTT; CDR3: CASSQDRVGGSEAFF; J: TRBJ1-1; size: .; V: TRBV4-2; D: .
DNA: TGTGCCAGCAGCCAATCGACTCTGGGGGAACTGTTTTTT; CDR3: CASSQSTLGELFF; J: TRBJ1-4; size: few; V: TRBV16; D: .